This T cell receptor (beta chain) is drawn from a study of T-cell reconstitution after alpha-beta-depleted transplantation in children. Study conclusions and caveats: Expanded clones from the graft, numbering several hundred, reportedly supplied alpha-beta T cells about two months after transplant. Once a year had passed after transplant, T-cell counts and diversity came mostly from newly produced T cells.

The CDR3 runs to 15 residues. Looked up from germline, CDR1 is SGHRS and CDR2 is YFSETQ. V was clipped by 2 bases and J by 4 bases, with 10 bases between them. The library targeted TCRbeta and was prepared with unique molecular identifiers. One entry per CDR3 protein results from TCRdb running MiXCR on the PCR reads. The data hold approximately 490,000 distinct CDR3 sequences, with about 10% observed a single time. This clonotype was found many times. Antigen: not known. This TCR was recovered from a child under 10 years old with inherited bone marrow failure, due to receive a stem cell transplant. The rearrangement links TRBV5-1 to TRBJ2-6; TRBD1 might be the D (7 bases). The sample here was PBMCs, taken before TCRalphabeta/CD19-depleted stem cell transplant. CDR3 residues: CASSLQGRGANVLTF. For the CDR3, the DNA is TGCGCCAGCAGCTTACAGGGGAGGGGGGCCAACGTCCTGACTTTC.